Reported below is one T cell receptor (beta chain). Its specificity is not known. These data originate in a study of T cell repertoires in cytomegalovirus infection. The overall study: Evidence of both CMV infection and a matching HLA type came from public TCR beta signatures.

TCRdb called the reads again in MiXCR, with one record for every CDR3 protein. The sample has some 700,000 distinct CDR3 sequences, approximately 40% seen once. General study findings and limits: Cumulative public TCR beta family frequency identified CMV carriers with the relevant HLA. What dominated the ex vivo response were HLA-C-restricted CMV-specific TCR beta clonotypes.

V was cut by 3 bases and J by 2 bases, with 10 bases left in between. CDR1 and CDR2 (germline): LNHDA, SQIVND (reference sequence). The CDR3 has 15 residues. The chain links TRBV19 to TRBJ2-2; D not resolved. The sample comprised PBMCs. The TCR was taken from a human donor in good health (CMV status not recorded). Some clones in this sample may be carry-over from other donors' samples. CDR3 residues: CASSIINSNTGELFF. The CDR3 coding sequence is TGTGCCAGTAGTATTATAAATTCAAACACCGGGGAGCTGTTTTTT. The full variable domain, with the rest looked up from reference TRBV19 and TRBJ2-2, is DGGITQSPKYLFRKEGQNVTLSCEQNLNHDAMYWYRQDPGQGLRLIYYSQIVNDFQKGDIAEGYSVSREKKESFPLTVTSAQKNPTAFYLCASSIINSNTGELFFGEGSRLTVL.